These T cell receptor beta chains were read from a single sample in a study of Tregs in tolerant kidney transplant recipients. The repertoire was sequenced with immunoSEQ multiplex PCR; TCRdb's copy has only in-frame clones and lacks some. The profile shows 90,000 or so clones, more than 90% of them singletons. Source material: CD8+ T cells from blood. These receptors all stem from a human donor in good health. The CDR3 runs from the conserved cysteine through the conserved F or W. The D gene is left open where the match is weak. The size field is filled for only some rows; it gives once, few, many or a size class.

CDR3 protein: CASTPTGTNEKLFF; CDR3 DNA: TGTGCCAGCACCCCAACAGGGACTAATGAAAAACTGTTTTTT; D gene: -; clone size: -; J gene: TRBJ1-4; V gene: TRBV6-1
CDR3 protein: CASSESGGNTIYF; CDR3 DNA: TGTGCCAGCAGCGAGTCCGGAGGAAACACCATATATTTT; D gene: -; clone size: -; J gene: TRBJ1-3; V gene: TRBV9
CDR3 protein: CASSDSTSGTSNEQFF; CDR3 DNA: TGTGCCAGCAGTGACTCGACTAGCGGGACTTCCAATGAGCAGTTCTTC; D gene: TRBD2; clone size: -; J gene: TRBJ2-1; V gene: TRBV6-4
CDR3 protein: CASSKGTGRYNSPLHF; CDR3 DNA: TGTGCCAGCAGCAAAGGGACAGGTCGCTATAATTCACCCCTCCACTTT; D gene: -; clone size: -; J gene: TRBJ1-6; V gene: TRBV21-1
CDR3 protein: CASSLGGFYEQYF; CDR3 DNA: TGTGCCAGCAGCTTGGGAGGGTTCTACGAGCAGTACTTC; D gene: -; clone size: -; J gene: TRBJ2-7; V gene: TRBV5-4
CDR3 protein: CASSTPTGGPEQYF; CDR3 DNA: TGTGCCAGTAGTACCCCGACAGGGGGCCCCGAGCAGTACTTC; D gene: TRBD1; clone size: -; J gene: TRBJ2-7; V gene: TRBV19
CDR3 protein: CASSVEVDTDTQYF; CDR3 DNA: TGTGCCAGCAGCGTAGAAGTAGACACAGATACGCAGTATTTT; D gene: -; clone size: -; J gene: TRBJ2-3; V gene: TRBV9
CDR3 protein: CASSSGTGRHEQYF; CDR3 DNA: TGTGCCAGCAGTTCCGGGACAGGGCGCCACGAGCAGTACTTC; D gene: TRBD1; clone size: -; J gene: TRBJ2-7; V gene: TRBV27
CDR3 protein: CASSLVDRGGGYGYTF; CDR3 DNA: TGTGCCAGCAGCTTAGTTGACAGGGGCGGAGGCTATGGCTACACCTTC; D gene: TRBD1; clone size: -; J gene: TRBJ1-2; V gene: TRBV7-9
CDR3 protein: CASSSDGYTGELFF; CDR3 DNA: TGTGCCAGCAGCTCGGACGGATACACCGGGGAGCTGTTTTTT; D gene: -; clone size: -; J gene: TRBJ2-2; V gene: TRBV7-3
CDR3 protein: CASSIWASSYNEQFF; CDR3 DNA: TGTGCCAGTAGTATATGGGCGAGCTCCTACAATGAGCAGTTCTTC; D gene: -; clone size: once; J gene: TRBJ2-1; V gene: TRBV19